Reported below is one T cell receptor (beta chain). Antigen specificity is unknown. RNA transcripts yielded amplified TCR beta CDR3 regions. TCR CDR3 regions were first amplified by RT-PCR with HTBI primers. MiXCR was run by TCRdb on the multiplex PCR reads, yielding one entry per CDR3 protein. The sample records hundreds of thousands of distinct CDR3 sequences, 15% to 20% being singletons. Germline values: CDR1 LGHNT, CDR2 FRNRAP. Trimming pared 2 bases from V and 0 bases from J, leaving 14 bases between. The CDR3 length is 17 residues. The blood sample was taken at first hyperthyroidism diagnosis, before any ophthalmopathy symptoms. Out of over 7.5 ml of fresh peripheral blood came the PBMCs. These data originate in a study of T cells in Graves' hyperthyroidism and ophthalmopathy. Study-level results: Through a model of 13 V-J features, ophthalmopathy was separated from stable hyperthyroidism. In the blood, most expanded thyroid clonotypes above 0.001 appeared as well.

The specimen sequenced was blood. The origin of this receptor is a woman in her fifties or sixties with Graves' hyperthyroidism that later progressed to Graves' ophthalmopathy. This chain connects TRBV12-5 to TRBJ1-5; the D gene is possibly TRBD1 (6 bases). Here the CDR3 DNA reads TGTGCTAGTGGTTTGATCCGGGACAATTATAGCAATCAGCCCCAGCATTTT. It yields the protein CASGLIRDNYSNQPQHF.